This T cell receptor beta chain originates from a study of response to subunit inactivated influenza vaccine. Study results and limitations: The authors suggested that few new T cells are recruited per seasonal influenza vaccination.

TCRdb reprocessed the RT-PCR reads with MiXCR, giving one entry per CDR3 protein. This table has around 580,000 distinct CDR3 sequences, 10% to 15% appearing once. This CDR3 has 13 amino acids. CDR1 and CDR2 (germline): SGHTA, FQGNSA. Between the trimmed V and J ends, which lost 1 base and 12 bases, there was a span of 14 bases. This clonotype showed up just a few times. Its antigen is unidentified. The genes are TRBV7-2 and TRBJ2-3; D unresolved. This TCR came from a man aged 50 to 60 who received an inactivated influenza vaccine. The sample consisted of PBMCs from blood, taken on the day of vaccination. The CDR3 nucleotides read TGTGCCAGCAGCTTAGGAAACTATCAACCCCAGTATTTT. Residues: CASSLGNYQPQYF. The full variable domain, rest sourced from reference TRBV7-2 and TRBJ2-3, is GAGVSQSPSNKVTEKGKDVELRCDPISGHTALYWYRQSLGQGLEFLIYFQGNSAPDKSGLPSDRFSAERTGGSVSTLTIQRTQQEDSAVYLCASSLGNYQPQYFGPGTRLTVL.